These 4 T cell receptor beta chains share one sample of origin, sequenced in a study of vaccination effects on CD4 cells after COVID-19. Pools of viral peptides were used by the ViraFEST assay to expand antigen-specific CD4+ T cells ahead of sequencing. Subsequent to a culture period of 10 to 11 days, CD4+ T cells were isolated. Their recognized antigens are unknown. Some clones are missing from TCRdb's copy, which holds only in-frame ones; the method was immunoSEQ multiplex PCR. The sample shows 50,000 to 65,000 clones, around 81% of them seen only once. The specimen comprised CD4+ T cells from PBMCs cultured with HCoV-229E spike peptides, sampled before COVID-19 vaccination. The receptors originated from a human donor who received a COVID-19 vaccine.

This CDR3 is CASSGIRGQGGFLSSPLHF. The CDR3 DNA sequence: TGTGCCAGCAGCGGAATTAGGGGACAGGGGGGTTTCTTAAGCTCACCCCTCCACTTT. The chain links TRBV11-2 to TRBJ1-6, with 11 bases identical to TRBD1. V lost 5 bases and J lost 10; bases outside the gene matches: 19. The CDR3 is 19 amino acids. The germline V gene has CDR1 SGHAT and CDR2 FQNNGV.

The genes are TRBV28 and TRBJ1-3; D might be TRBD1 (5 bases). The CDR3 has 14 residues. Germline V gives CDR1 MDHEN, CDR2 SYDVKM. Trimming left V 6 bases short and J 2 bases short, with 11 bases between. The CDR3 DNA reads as TGTGCCAGCAGAGACAGCGTCACTGGAAACACCATATATTTT. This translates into CASRDSVTGNTIYF.

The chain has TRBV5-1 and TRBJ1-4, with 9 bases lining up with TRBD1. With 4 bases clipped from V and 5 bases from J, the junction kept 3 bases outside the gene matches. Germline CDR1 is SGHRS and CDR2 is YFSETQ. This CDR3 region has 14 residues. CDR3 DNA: TGCGCCAGCAGCCTGGACAGGGGCAATGAAAAACTGTTTTTT. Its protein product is CASSLDRGNEKLFF.

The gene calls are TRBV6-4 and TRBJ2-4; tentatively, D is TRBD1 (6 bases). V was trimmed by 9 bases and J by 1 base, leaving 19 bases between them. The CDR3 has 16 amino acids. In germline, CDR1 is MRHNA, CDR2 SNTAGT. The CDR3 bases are TGTGCCAGTTTTACAGGGCTCCCTTCGGCCAAAAACATTCAGTACTTC. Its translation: CASFTGLPSAKNIQYF.